Sequencing of this T cell receptor beta chain was carried out in a study of identifying expanded T cells in peripheral blood. Trimming removed 0 bases from V and 7 bases from J, with 6 bases in between. Germline V CDR1 and CDR2: LNHNV, YYDKDF (reference sequence). CDR3 size: 12 residues. Healthy donors had no documented immune events, such as infections, while sampled. Using immunoSEQ multiplex PCR, the repertoire was profiled, and TCRdb retains in-frame clones only, with some absent. Of 100,000 to 150,000 clones in the sample, more than 80% are singletons; the top ten hold approximately 3%. The sample consisted of blood. The receptor's source is a person aged 18 to 70 in good health. This chain connects TRBV15 to TRBJ1-2, with a weak D call TRBD1 (5 bases). The CDR3 nucleotides are TGTGCCACCAGCAGAGATGGGGGTGGCTACACCTTC. Its protein is CATSRDGGGYTF.